These 20 T cell receptor beta chains came from one sample sequenced in a study of OX40 agonist ivuxolimab in advanced cancers. Clones were sequenced by immunoSEQ multiplex PCR, and TCRdb holds only the in-frame ones, with some missing. The sample has under 80,000 clones; roughly 90% are singletons. Sample: CD4+ or CD8+ T cells sorted from blood, taken in a trial of the OX40 agonist ivuxolimab. The receptor source for this set is an adult with an advanced solid tumor such as melanoma, head and neck, liver or kidney cancer.

V is TRBV21-1 and J is TRBJ2-7; the DNA was not compared with TRBD1, the D call given in the table. TRBV21-1 is a pseudogene segment. The CDR3 extends over 14 amino acids. The CDR3 protein is CASSKFGQTYEQYF. For the CDR3, the DNA is TGTGCCAGCAGCAAATTTGGACAGACCTACGAGCAGTACTTC.

J is TRBJ2-7 and V is TRBV29-1, with 8 bases matching TRBD1. CDR1 SQVTM and CDR2 ANQGSEA come from the germline V gene. The CDR3 is made up of 10 amino acids. V gave up 6 bases and J gave up 11 bases; unmatched junction bases: 6. CDR3 DNA: TGCAGCGTGGTGGACAGGGTGAAGTACTTC. The encoded protein is CSVVDRVKYF.

V and J are TRBV18 and TRBJ2-2; a weak D match, TRBD1 (6 bases). The ends were cut back, 2 bases at V and 1 base at J, with 14 bases in the middle. The CDR3 length is 17 residues. Per the germline V gene, CDR1 is KGHSH and CDR2 is LQKENI. The CDR3 is CASSPFSTGENTGELFF. The CDR3 DNA reads as TGTGCCAGCTCACCATTTTCGACAGGAGAGAACACCGGGGAGCTGTTTTTT.

The chain has TRBV12-5 and TRBJ2-7; 7 nucleotides align to TRBD1. J gave up 6 bases and V 6 bases, and 17 bases lay outside the gene matches. This CDR3 has 16 amino acids. Germline CDR1 LGHNT, CDR2 FRNRAP. The DNA for the CDR3 is TGTGCTAGTGGCCTCGGGACAGCCGACCTCCTCGGCGAGCAGTACTTC. Protein product: CASGLGTADLLGEQYF.

This chain joins TRBV5-1 and TRBJ2-3; TRBD2 aligns across 11 bases. Unmatched junction bases numbered 6, after V lost 1 base and J lost 2 bases. Germline lookup yields CDR1 SGHRS and CDR2 YFSETQ. There are 17 residues in the CDR3. The CDR3, as DNA: TGCGCCAGCAGCTTGATCCCTAGCGGGGGGAACACAGATACGCAGTATTTT. It encodes CASSLIPSGGNTDTQYF. Complete variable domain (other parts from reference TRBV5-1 and TRBJ2-3): KAGVTQTPRYLIKTRGQQVTLSCSPISGHRSVSWYQQTPGQGLQFLFEYFSETQRNKGNFPGRFSGRQFSNSRSEMNVSTLELGDSALYLCASSLIPSGGNTDTQYFGPGTRLTVL.

The V and J genes are TRBV2 and TRBJ2-7, with unresolved D. Per germline, CDR1 SNHLY and CDR2 FYNNEI. CDR3 length equals 15 residues. Trimming cost V 5 bases and J 0 bases, with 14 bases left between them. The CDR3 protein is CASSYVSTFSYEQYF. In DNA, the CDR3 is TGTGCCAGCAGTTATGTCAGTACTTTCTCCTACGAGCAGTACTTC.

J is TRBJ2-1 and V is TRBV29-1; a possible D gene is TRBD1 (6 bases). V was cut by 4 bases and J by 8 bases, with 24 bases left in between. Per germline, CDR1 SQVTM and CDR2 ANQGSEA. The CDR3 has 16 residues. Written as DNA, the CDR3 is TGCAGCGTTGTGATTTCAGGGACATCCAACCCCCATGAGCAGTTCTTC. Encoded protein: CSVVISGTSNPHEQFF.

The gene calls are TRBV27 and TRBJ1-4; TRBD1 matches at 9 bases. Germline values: CDR1 MNHEY, CDR2 SMNVEV (reference sequence). V lost 6 bases to trimming and J lost 8 bases; unmatched junction nucleotides: 7. The CDR3 contains 14 residues. As DNA, the CDR3 is TGTGCCAGCAGCCTGGGACAGGGTAGCGAAAAACTGTTTTTT. Translation gives CASSLGQGSEKLFF.

V is TRBV7-9 and J is TRBJ2-1, with D perhaps matching TRBD1 (5 bases). From germline, CDR1 is SEHNR and CDR2 FQNEAQ (reference sequence). CDR3 length equals 13 residues. V was cut by 11 bases and J by 4 bases, with 15 bases left in between. CDR3 sequence reads: CAVPRGLYNEQFF. In DNA form, the CDR3 reads TGTGCCGTCCCTAGGGGCCTTTACAATGAGCAGTTCTTC.

This clone occurred once. The CDR3 coding sequence is TGTGCCACCCCGGGACGGAATATCTACGAGCAGTACTTC. Protein: CATPGRNIYEQYF. V gene TRBV6-1 combines with J gene TRBJ2-7; possibly TRBD1 or TRBD2 for D (5 bases each). The CDR3 spans 13 residues. V was trimmed by 10 bases and J by 3 bases, leaving 16 bases between them. The germline gives CDR1 MNHNS, CDR2 SASEGT.

The gene calls are TRBV10-3 and TRBJ2-7; 9 nucleotides line up with TRBD1. Looked up from germline, CDR1 is ENHRY and CDR2 is SYGVKD. The CDR3 totals 13 residues. The J segment lost 4 bases and the V segment lost 6 bases, leaving 4 bases of the junction unmatched. The CDR3 here is CAIRAGQGYEQYF. The CDR3 DNA reads TGTGCCATCAGAGCGGGACAGGGTTACGAGCAGTACTTC.

The J gene is TRBJ2-1, the V gene TRBV29-1, with TRBD1 as a possible D gene (5 bases). The CDR3 extends over 14 amino acids. Germline CDR1 SQVTM, CDR2 ANQGSEA. With 2 bases removed from V and 4 bases from J, the gap between germline ends came to 12 bases. The CDR3 nucleotides read TGCAGCGTTGAATGGCAGGGATCATACAATGAGCAGTTCTTC. This translates into CSVEWQGSYNEQFF.

The J gene is TRBJ1-2, the V gene TRBV6-5, with D possibly matching TRBD1 (5 bases). The germline V gene has CDR1 MNHEY and CDR2 SVGAGI. The CDR3 has 15 amino acids. The V and J ends lost 0 bases and 5 bases respectively, with 13 bases between them. The CDR3 protein is CASSYSGEGFYGYTF. The CDR3 coding sequence is TGTGCCAGCAGTTACTCGGGGGAGGGATTTTATGGCTACACCTTC.

The rearrangement links TRBV6-5 to TRBJ1-1; weak D call: TRBD1 (5 bases). V lost 2 bases and J 5 bases, leaving 6 bases between the germline ends. From germline, CDR1 is MNHEY and CDR2 SVGAGI. The CDR3 runs to 12 residues. The CDR3 DNA follows: TGTGCCAGCAGTTACGGGGGAACTGAAGCTTTCTTT. Translating gives CASSYGGTEAFF.

The V call is TRBV6-5, the J call TRBJ2-7; 7 bases fit TRBD1. Looked up from germline, CDR1 is MNHEY and CDR2 is SVGAGI. The trim removed 2 bases at V and 3 bases at J, leaving 4 bases unmatched. There are 14 residues in the CDR3. In nucleotides, the CDR3 is TGTGCCAGCAGTTACGGGGACAGCGACTACGAGCAGTACTTC. Its translation is CASSYGDSDYEQYF.

The chain carries TRBV6-5 and TRBJ2-3; the D is unclear. CDR1 is MNHEY and CDR2 is SVGAGI in the germline V gene. The V end was cut by 0 bases, the J end by 5 bases, with 3 bases between. The CDR3 has 12 residues. The CDR3 reads CASSYSQDTQYF. The CDR3 bases are TGTGCCAGCAGTTACTCTCAAGATACGCAGTATTTT.

The count of this clone is one. This chain links TRBV5-1 with TRBJ1-6, with D uncertain. With 1 base removed from V and 7 bases from J, the gap between germline ends came to 3 bases. Germline lookup yields CDR1 SGHRS and CDR2 YFSETQ. There are 12 residues in the CDR3. This CDR3 is CASSLLNSPLHF. The CDR3 coding sequence is TGCGCCAGCAGCTTGCTAAATTCACCCCTCCACTTT. Variable domain in full (rest from reference TRBV5-1 and TRBJ1-6): KAGVTQTPRYLIKTRGQQVTLSCSPISGHRSVSWYQQTPGQGLQFLFEYFSETQRNKGNFPGRFSGRQFSNSRSEMNVSTLELGDSALYLCASSLLNSPLHFGNGTRLTVT.

The chain employs TRBV4-3 and TRBJ2-1; 9 positions agree with TRBD1. CDR3 size: 17 residues. V lost 1 base, J lost 6 bases, and 10 bases stayed unmatched. The germline gives CDR1 LGHNA, CDR2 YSLEER. CDR3 nucleotide sequence: TGCGCCAGCAGCCAAGTTTTCGGGACAGGGTCTCGCAATGAGCAGTTCTTC. Its translation is CASSQVFGTGSRNEQFF.

The rearrangement links TRBV9 to TRBJ2-5, with 7 bases identical to TRBD2. The CDR3 contains 14 residues. Germline loops: CDR1 SGDLS, CDR2 YYNGEE. Unmatched junction bases numbered 4, after V lost 2 bases and J lost 3 bases. The CDR3 reads CASSVLGGKETQYF. The CDR3 nucleotides read TGTGCCAGCAGCGTCCTCGGGGGGAAAGAGACCCAGTACTTC.

The chain carries TRBV5-4 and TRBJ1-1; 7 positions agree with TRBD1. The CDR3 spans 15 residues. Germline lookup yields CDR1 SGHNT and CDR2 YYREEE (reference sequence). Losses at the gene ends were 3 bases for V and 5 bases for J; bases not matched to a gene: 10. The CDR3 bases are TGTGCCAGCAGCTGGGGCAGGCAGGGGGGGACTGAAGCTTTCTTT. Its protein product is CASSWGRQGGTEAFF.